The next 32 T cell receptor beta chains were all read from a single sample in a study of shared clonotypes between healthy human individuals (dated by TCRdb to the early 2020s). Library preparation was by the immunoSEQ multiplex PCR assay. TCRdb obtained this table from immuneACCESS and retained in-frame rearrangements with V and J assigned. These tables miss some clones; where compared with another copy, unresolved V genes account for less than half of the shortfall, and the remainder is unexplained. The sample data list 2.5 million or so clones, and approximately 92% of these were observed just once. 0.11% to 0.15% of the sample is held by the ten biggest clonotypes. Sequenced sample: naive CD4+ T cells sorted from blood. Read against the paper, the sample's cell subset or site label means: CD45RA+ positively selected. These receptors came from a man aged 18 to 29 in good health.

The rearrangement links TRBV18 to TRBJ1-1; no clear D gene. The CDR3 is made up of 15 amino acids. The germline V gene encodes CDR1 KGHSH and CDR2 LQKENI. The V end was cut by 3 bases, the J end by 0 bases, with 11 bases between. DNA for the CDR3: TGTGCCAGCTCACCTCTTCCCTTCATGAACACTGAAGCTTTCTTT. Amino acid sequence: CASSPLPFMNTEAFF.

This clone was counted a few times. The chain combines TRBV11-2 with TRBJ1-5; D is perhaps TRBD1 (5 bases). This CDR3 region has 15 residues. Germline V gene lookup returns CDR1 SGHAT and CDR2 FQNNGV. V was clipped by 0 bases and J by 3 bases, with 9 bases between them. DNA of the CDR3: TGTGCCAGCAGCTTAGATTTGGGGCCCAATCAGCCCCAGCATTTT. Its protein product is CASSLDLGPNQPQHF.

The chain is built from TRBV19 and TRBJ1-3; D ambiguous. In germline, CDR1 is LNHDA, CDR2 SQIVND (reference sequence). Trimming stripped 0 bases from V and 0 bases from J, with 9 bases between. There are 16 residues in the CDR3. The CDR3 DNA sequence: TGTGCCAGTAGTATAGACCGGGCGGGCTCTGGAAACACCATATATTTT. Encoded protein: CASSIDRAGSGNTIYF.

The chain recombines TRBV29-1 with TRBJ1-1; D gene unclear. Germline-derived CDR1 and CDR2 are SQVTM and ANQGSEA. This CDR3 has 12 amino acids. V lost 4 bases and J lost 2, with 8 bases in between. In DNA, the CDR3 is TGCAGCGTTGGGGTCGTAAACACTGAAGCTTTCTTT. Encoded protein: CSVGVVNTEAFF.

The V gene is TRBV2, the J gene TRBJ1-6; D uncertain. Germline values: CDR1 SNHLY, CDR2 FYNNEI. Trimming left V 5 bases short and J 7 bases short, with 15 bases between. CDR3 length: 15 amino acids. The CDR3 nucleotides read TGTGCCAGCAGTCCGGACGAGGCTATCAATTCACCCCTCCACTTT. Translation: CASSPDEAINSPLHF.

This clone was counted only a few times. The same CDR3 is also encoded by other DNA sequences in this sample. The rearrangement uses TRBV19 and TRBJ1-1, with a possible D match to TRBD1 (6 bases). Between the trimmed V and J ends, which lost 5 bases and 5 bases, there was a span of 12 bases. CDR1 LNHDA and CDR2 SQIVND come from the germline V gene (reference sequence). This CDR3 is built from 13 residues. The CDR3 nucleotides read TGTGCCAGTAGTTCACAGGGAGGTACTGAAGCTTTCTTT. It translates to CASSSQGGTEAFF.

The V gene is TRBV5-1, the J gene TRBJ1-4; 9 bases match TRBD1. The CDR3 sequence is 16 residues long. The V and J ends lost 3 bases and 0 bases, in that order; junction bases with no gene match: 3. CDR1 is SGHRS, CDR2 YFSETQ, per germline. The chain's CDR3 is CASSWGQGSTNEKLFF. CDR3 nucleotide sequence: TGCGCCAGCAGCTGGGGACAGGGCTCAACTAATGAAAAACTGTTTTTT.

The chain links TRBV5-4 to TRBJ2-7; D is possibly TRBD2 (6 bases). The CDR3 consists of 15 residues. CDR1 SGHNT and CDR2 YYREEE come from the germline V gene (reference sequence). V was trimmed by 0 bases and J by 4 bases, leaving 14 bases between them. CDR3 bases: TGTGCCAGCAGCTTGGATGTCGGGAGCGGTTACGAGCAGTACTTC. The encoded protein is CASSLDVGSGYEQYF.

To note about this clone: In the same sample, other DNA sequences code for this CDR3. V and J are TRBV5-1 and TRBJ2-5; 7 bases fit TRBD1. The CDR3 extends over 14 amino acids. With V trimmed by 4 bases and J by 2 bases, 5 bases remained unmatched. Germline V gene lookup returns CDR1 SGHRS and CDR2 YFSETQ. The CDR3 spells CASSQGTVQETQYF. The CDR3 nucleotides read TGCGCCAGCAGCCAAGGGACAGTACAAGAGACCCAGTACTTC.

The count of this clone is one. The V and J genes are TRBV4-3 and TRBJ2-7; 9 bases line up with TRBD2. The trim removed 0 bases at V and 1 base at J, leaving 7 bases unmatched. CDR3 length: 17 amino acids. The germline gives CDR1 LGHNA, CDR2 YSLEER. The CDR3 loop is CASSQELVAGASYEQYF. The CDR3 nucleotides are TGCGCCAGCAGCCAAGAGCTCGTAGCGGGAGCGTCCTACGAGCAGTACTTC.

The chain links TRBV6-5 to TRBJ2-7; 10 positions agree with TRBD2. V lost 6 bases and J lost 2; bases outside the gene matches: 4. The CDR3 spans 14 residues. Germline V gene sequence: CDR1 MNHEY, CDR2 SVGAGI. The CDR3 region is CASSQLAGTYEQYF. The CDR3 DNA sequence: TGTGCCAGCAGCCAACTAGCGGGAACCTACGAGCAGTACTTC.

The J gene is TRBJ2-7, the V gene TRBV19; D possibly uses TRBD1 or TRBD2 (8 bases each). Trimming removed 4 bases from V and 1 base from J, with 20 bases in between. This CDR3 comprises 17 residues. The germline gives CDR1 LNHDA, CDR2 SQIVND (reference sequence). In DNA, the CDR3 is TGTGCCAGTAGTACGGGAGGGGCCAGGGGGCCGTCCTACGAGCAGTACTTC. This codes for CASSTGGARGPSYEQYF. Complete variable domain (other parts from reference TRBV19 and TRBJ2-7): DGGITQSPKYLFRKEGQNVTLSCEQNLNHDAMYWYRQDPGQGLRLIYYSQIVNDFQKGDIAEGYSVSREKKESFPLTVTSAQKNPTAFYLCASSTGGARGPSYEQYFGPGTRLTVT.

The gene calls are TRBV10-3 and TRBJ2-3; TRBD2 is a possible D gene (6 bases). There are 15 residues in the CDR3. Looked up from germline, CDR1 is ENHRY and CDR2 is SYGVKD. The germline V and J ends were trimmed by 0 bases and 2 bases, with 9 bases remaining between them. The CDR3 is CAISESEGLTDTQYF. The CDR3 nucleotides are TGTGCCATCAGTGAGTCGGAGGGGCTCACAGATACGCAGTATTTT.

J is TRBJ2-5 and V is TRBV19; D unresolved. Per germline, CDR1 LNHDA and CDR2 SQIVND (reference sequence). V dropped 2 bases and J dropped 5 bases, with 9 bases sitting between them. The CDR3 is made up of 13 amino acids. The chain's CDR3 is CASSIWPSETQYF. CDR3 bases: TGTGCCAGTAGTATATGGCCTTCGGAGACCCAGTACTTC.

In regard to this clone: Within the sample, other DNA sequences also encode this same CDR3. The CDR3 region is CASSYSRTGGYEQYF. The DNA of the CDR3 is TGTGCCAGCAGTTACTCGCGGACAGGGGGCTACGAGCAGTACTTC. The genes are TRBV6-5 and TRBJ2-7; 10 nucleotides match TRBD1. Germline V gene lookup returns CDR1 MNHEY and CDR2 SVGAGI. The CDR3 is 15 residues long. V lost 0 bases, J lost 3 bases, and 2 bases stayed unmatched.

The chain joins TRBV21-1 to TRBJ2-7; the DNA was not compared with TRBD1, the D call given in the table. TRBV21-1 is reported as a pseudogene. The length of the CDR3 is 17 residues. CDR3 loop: CASSKWEGQGAVYEQYF. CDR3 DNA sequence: TGTGCCAGCAGCAAATGGGAGGGACAGGGGGCTGTCTACGAGCAGTACTTC.

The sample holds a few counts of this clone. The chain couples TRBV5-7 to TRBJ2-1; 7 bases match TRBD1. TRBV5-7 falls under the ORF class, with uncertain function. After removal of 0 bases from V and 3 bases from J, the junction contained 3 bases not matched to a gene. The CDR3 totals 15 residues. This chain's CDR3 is CASSLDRGSYNEQFF. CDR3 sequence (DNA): TGTGCCAGCAGCTTGGACAGGGGAAGCTACAATGAGCAGTTCTTC.

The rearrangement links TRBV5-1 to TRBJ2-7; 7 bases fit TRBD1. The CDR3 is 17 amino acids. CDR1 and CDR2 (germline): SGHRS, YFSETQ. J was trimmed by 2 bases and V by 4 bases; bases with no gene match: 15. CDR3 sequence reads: CASSLRENSRGTYEQYF. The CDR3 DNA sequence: TGCGCCAGCAGCCTACGTGAAAACAGCAGGGGGACCTACGAGCAGTACTTC. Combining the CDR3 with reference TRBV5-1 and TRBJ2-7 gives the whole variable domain KAGVTQTPRYLIKTRGQQVTLSCSPISGHRSVSWYQQTPGQGLQFLFEYFSETQRNKGNFPGRFSGRQFSNSRSEMNVSTLELGDSALYLCASSLRENSRGTYEQYFGPGTRLTVT.

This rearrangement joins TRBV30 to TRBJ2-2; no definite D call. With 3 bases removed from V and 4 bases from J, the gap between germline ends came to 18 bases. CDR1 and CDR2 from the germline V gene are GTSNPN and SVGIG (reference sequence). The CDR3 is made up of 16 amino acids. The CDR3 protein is CAWSVWASNRTGELFF. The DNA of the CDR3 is TGTGCCTGGAGCGTATGGGCCAGTAATCGCACCGGGGAGCTGTTTTTT.

In nucleotides, the CDR3 is TGTGCCAGTAGTCCCAACAGGGGGCCGGCTTTCTTT. Translated: CASSPNRGPAFF. V is TRBV19 and J is TRBJ1-1; 9 bases map to TRBD1. Germline values: CDR1 LNHDA, CDR2 SQIVND (reference sequence). This CDR3 comprises 12 residues. V lost 5 bases to trimming and J lost 11 bases; unmatched junction nucleotides: 6.

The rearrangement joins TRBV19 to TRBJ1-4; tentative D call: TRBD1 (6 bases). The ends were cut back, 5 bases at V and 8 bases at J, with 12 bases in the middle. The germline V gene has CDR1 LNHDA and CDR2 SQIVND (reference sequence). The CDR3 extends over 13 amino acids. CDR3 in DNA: TGTGCCAGTAGTCCACAGGGTTGGGAAAAACTGTTTTTT. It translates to CASSPQGWEKLFF. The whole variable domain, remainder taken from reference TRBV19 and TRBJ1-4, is DGGITQSPKYLFRKEGQNVTLSCEQNLNHDAMYWYRQDPGQGLRLIYYSQIVNDFQKGDIAEGYSVSREKKESFPLTVTSAQKNPTAFYLCASSPQGWEKLFFGSGTQLSVL.

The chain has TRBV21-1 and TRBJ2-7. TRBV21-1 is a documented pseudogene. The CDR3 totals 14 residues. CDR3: CASSKVRGQHEQYF. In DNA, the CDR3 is TGTGCCAGCAGCAAAGTACGGGGGCAGCACGAGCAGTACTTC.

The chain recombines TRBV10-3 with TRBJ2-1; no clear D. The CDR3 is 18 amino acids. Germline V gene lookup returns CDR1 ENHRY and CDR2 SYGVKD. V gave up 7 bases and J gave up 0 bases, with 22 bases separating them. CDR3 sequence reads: CAINVPYYSASSYNEQFF. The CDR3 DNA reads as TGTGCCATCAATGTACCCTACTACAGTGCAAGCTCCTACAATGAGCAGTTCTTC.

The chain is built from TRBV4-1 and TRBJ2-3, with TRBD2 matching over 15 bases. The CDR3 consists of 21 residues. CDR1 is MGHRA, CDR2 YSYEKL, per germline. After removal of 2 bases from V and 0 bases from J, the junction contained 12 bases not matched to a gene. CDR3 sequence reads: CASSQPGLAGGPETSTDTQYF. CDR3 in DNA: TGCGCCAGCAGCCAACCGGGACTAGCGGGGGGTCCCGAGACTAGCACAGATACGCAGTATTTT.

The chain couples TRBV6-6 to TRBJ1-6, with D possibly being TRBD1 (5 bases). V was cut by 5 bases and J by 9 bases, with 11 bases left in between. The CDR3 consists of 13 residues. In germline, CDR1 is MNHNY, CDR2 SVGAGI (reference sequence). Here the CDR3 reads CASSETVVSPLHF. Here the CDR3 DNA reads TGTGCCAGCAGTGAGACAGTGGTTTCACCCCTCCACTTT.

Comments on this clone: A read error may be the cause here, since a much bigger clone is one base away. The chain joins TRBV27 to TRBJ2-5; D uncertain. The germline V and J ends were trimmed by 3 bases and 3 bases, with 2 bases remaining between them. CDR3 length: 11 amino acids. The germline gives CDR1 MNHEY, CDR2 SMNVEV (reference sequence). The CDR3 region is CASSLEETQYF. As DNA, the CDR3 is TGTGCCAGCAGTTTGGAAGAGACCCAGTACTTC.

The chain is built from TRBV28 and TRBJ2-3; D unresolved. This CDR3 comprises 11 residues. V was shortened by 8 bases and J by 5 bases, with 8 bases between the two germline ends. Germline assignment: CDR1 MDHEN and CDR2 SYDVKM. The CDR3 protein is CASPARDTQYF. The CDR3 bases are TGTGCCAGCCCCGCCAGAGATACGCAGTATTTT.

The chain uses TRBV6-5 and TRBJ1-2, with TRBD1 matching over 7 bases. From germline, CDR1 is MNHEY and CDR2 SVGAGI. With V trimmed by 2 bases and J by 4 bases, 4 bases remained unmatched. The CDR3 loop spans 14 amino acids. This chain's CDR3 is CASSYLQGIYGYTF. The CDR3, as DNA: TGTGCCAGCAGTTACCTACAGGGGATCTATGGCTACACCTTC.

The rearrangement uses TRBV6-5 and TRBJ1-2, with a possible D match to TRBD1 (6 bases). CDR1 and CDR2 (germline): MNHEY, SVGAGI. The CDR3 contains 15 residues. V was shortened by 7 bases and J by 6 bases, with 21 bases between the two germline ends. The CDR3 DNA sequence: TGTGCCAGCACCAGACAGGTCGCTTCCTTGGATGGCTACACCTTC. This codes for CASTRQVASLDGYTF.

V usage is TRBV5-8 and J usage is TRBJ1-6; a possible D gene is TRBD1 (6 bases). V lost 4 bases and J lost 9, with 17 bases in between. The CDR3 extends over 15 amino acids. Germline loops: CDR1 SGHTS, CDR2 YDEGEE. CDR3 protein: CASSPRGGRFSPLHF. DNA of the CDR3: TGTGCCAGCAGCCCTCGAGGGGGAAGGTTTTCACCCCTCCACTTT. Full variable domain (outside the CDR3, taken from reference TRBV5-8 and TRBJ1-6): EAGVTQSPTHLIKTRGQQATLRCSPISGHTSVYWYQQALGLGLQFLLWYDEGEERNRGNFPPRFSGRQFPNYSSELNVNALELEDSALYLCASSPRGGRFSPLHFGNGTRLTVT.

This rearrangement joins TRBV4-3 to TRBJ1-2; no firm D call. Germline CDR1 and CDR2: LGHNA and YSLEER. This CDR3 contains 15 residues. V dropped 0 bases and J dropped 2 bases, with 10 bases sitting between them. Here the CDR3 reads CASSQEPLANYGYTF. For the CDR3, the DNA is TGCGCCAGCAGCCAAGAACCTCTTGCGAACTATGGCTACACCTTC.

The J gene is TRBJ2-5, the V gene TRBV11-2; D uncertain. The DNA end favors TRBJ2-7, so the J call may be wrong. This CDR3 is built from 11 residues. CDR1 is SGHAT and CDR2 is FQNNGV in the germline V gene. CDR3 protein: CASSLAHEQYF. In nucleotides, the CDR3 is TGTGCCAGCAGCCTCGCCCACGAGCAGTACTTC.